The 28 T cell receptor beta chains below were found in one sample sequenced in a study of blood T cell repertoires in COVID-19. Clones were sequenced by immunoSEQ multiplex PCR, and TCRdb holds only the in-frame ones, with some missing. The table records 250,000 to 350,000 clones, 84% of them present only once. Sequencing input: peripheral blood. These receptors originate from a person aged 65 to 85 with COVID-19, enrolled during active disease.

DNA for the CDR3: TGTGCCAGCAGCGCCGGGACAGCGAACACTGAAGCTTTCTTT. It encodes CASSAGTANTEAFF. This chain uses TRBV7-9 with TRBJ1-1, with 7 bases identical to TRBD1. Trimming at V came to 5 bases and at J to 1 base, leaving 4 bases not matched to a gene. Per the germline V gene, CDR1 is SEHNR and CDR2 is FQNEAQ (reference sequence). The CDR3 is made up of 14 amino acids.

V is TRBV7-2 and J is TRBJ2-5; 8 positions match TRBD2. Per the germline V gene, CDR1 is SGHTA and CDR2 is FQGNSA. This CDR3 has 15 residues. V shed 1 base and J 3 bases; nucleotides not matched to a gene: 4. This CDR3 is CASSLGPGGEETQYF. The CDR3 bases are TGTGCCAGCAGCTTAGGCCCCGGGGGGGAAGAGACCCAGTACTTC.

The V call is TRBV9, the J call TRBJ1-1; 7 bases map to TRBD1. The CDR3 is 15 residues long. With V trimmed by 0 bases and J by 1 base, 3 bases remained unmatched. Germline V gene data show CDR1 as SGDLS and CDR2 as YYNGEE. In nucleotides, the CDR3 is TGTGCCAGCAGCGTAGCAGCAGGGGGGAACACTGAAGCTTTCTTT. Encoded protein: CASSVAAGGNTEAFF.

This clone has only one observation. The genes are TRBV6-5 and TRBJ1-2, with 9 positions matching TRBD1. This CDR3 has 14 residues. CDR1 is MNHEY, CDR2 SVGAGI, per germline. V was clipped by 5 bases and J by 7 bases; unmatched bases: 8. DNA of the CDR3: TGTGCCAGCAGTAACCTCGACAGGGGGGGTGGCTACACCTTC. It encodes CASSNLDRGGGYTF.

V usage is TRBV7-8 and J usage is TRBJ2-3, with no clear D. Deletions cut 2 bases from V and 4 bases from J, with 4 bases between. Germline CDR1 and CDR2: SGHVS and FQNEAQ. This CDR3 contains 12 residues. The CDR3 sequence is CASSLLADTQYF. CDR3 coding DNA: TGTGCCAGCAGCTTACTAGCAGATACGCAGTATTTT.

The chain couples TRBV19 to TRBJ2-7; 7 bases fit TRBD1. This CDR3 has 16 amino acids. Germline V lookup: CDR1 LNHDA, CDR2 SQIVND (reference sequence). J was trimmed by 0 bases and V by 7 bases; bases with no gene match: 12. CDR3 DNA sequence: TGTGCCAGTAAAAAAACCGACAGGGCCCTCTCCTACGAGCAGTACTTC. Amino acids: CASKKTDRALSYEQYF.

CDR3 sequence reads: CASSTSKTGGSEAFF. CDR3 coding DNA: TGTGCCAGTAGTACATCTAAGACAGGGGGCTCTGAAGCTTTCTTT. The chain couples TRBV19 to TRBJ1-1, with 10 bases lining up with TRBD1. Trimming removed 4 bases from V and 6 bases from J; junction bases left unmatched: 8. This CDR3 is built from 15 residues. Germline V gene sequence: CDR1 LNHDA, CDR2 SQIVND (reference sequence). Full variable domain (outside the CDR3, taken from reference TRBV19 and TRBJ1-1): DGGITQSPKYLFRKEGQNVTLSCEQNLNHDAMYWYRQDPGQGLRLIYYSQIVNDFQKGDIAEGYSVSREKKESFPLTVTSAQKNPTAFYLCASSTSKTGGSEAFFGQGTRLTVV.

The chain links TRBV2 to TRBJ2-3, with D possibly TRBD2 on 5 matching bases. The V gene's germline CDR1 is SNHLY and CDR2 FYNNEI. The CDR3 extends over 13 amino acids. Between the trimmed V and J ends, which lost 1 base and 8 bases, there was a span of 10 bases. In nucleotides, the CDR3 is TGTGCCAGCAGTGAAGATCTGGGAGTTACGCAGTATTTT. Its translation is CASSEDLGVTQYF.

The gene calls are TRBV9 and TRBJ1-1, with 7 bases aligning to TRBD1. Germline CDR1 reads SGDLS; CDR2 reads YYNGEE. The CDR3 sequence is 12 residues long. V trimming: 4 bases; J trimming: 5 bases; junction bases outside the gene matches: 2. The CDR3 spells CASSPGQTEAFF. As DNA, the CDR3 is TGTGCCAGCAGCCCGGGACAGACTGAAGCTTTCTTT.

The chain employs TRBV7-9 and TRBJ2-7, with 7 bases that match TRBD2. J lost 0 bases, V lost 1 base, and 0 bases had no gene match. The CDR3 is made up of 14 amino acids. The germline CDR1 and CDR2 sequences are SEHNR and FQNEAQ (reference sequence). The CDR3 loop is CASSLGGGSYEQYF. The DNA for the CDR3 is TGTGCCAGCAGCTTAGGGGGGGGCTCCTACGAGCAGTACTTC.

The chain employs TRBV11-2 and TRBJ2-7; the D gene is possibly TRBD2 (6 bases). Germline V gene lookup returns CDR1 SGHAT and CDR2 FQNNGV. CDR3 length: 12 residues. The ends were cut back, 1 base at V and 7 bases at J, with 8 bases in the middle. CDR3 loop: CASSLGAGEQYF. CDR3 nucleotides: TGTGCCAGCAGCTTAGGGGCGGGGGAGCAGTACTTC.

This chain uses TRBV5-1 with TRBJ1-1, with TRBD1 as a possible D gene (5 bases). The CDR3 has 18 residues. Germline CDR1 is SGHRS and CDR2 is YFSETQ. Deletions cut 2 bases from V and 5 bases from J, with 25 bases between. CDR3 DNA sequence: TGCGCCAGCAGCTTCACGTCCGGGCCAATGATAAGGGGAACTGAAGCTTTCTTT. Encoded protein: CASSFTSGPMIRGTEAFF.

The chain has TRBV7-5 and TRBJ2-1; TRBD1, the D gene given by the table, was not confirmed from the DNA. TRBV7-5 is a recognized pseudogene. CDR3 length equals 18 residues. The CDR3 loop reads CVRSVSGQGLSSYNEQFF. CDR3 in DNA: TGTGTCAGAAGCGTTTCAGGGCAGGGCCTAAGCTCCTACAATGAGCAGTTCTTC.

The chain carries TRBV7-2 and TRBJ2-5, with 8 bases fitting TRBD1. The ends lost 5 bases at V and 1 base at J; junction bases unmatched: 3. CDR1 is SGHTA, CDR2 FQGNSA, per germline. The CDR3 is 14 amino acids. The CDR3 spells CASSIDRGQETQYF. CDR3 DNA sequence: TGTGCCAGCAGCATCGACAGGGGCCAAGAGACCCAGTACTTC.

This clone has more than one count but fewer than ten. The V call is TRBV24-1, the J call TRBJ1-1; tentative D call: TRBD1 (5 bases). Germline V CDR1 and CDR2: KGHDR, SFDVKD. Trimming removed 2 bases from V and 3 bases from J, with 12 bases in between. The CDR3 runs to 15 residues. Written as DNA, the CDR3 is TGTGCCACCAGTGATTCTGGACAAGGTGACACTGAAGCTTTCTTT. This encodes CATSDSGQGDTEAFF.

The chain joins TRBV11-2 to TRBJ1-1; TRBD1 might be the D (5 bases). Trimming cost V 2 bases and J 3 bases, with 7 bases left between them. Germline V gives CDR1 SGHAT, CDR2 FQNNGV. This CDR3 contains 13 residues. CDR3 protein: CASSLQGDTEAFF. The CDR3 DNA reads TGTGCCAGCAGCTTACAGGGTGACACTGAAGCTTTCTTT.

This chain connects TRBV10-1 to TRBJ1-6, with 7 bases that match TRBD1. Germline lookup yields CDR1 WNHNN and CDR2 SYGVQD (reference sequence). CDR3 size: 14 residues. V shed 6 bases and J 5 bases; nucleotides not matched to a gene: 4. The CDR3 sequence: CASSLGTDNSPLHF. The CDR3 bases are TGCGCCAGCAGCCTAGGGACAGATAATTCACCCCTCCACTTT.

The genes are TRBV9 and TRBJ1-1; D ambiguous. Trimming took 3 bases from V and 4 from J, leaving 10 bases between them. The CDR3 runs to 13 residues. The germline gives CDR1 SGDLS, CDR2 YYNGEE. CDR3 residues: CASSAYSATEAFF. Written as DNA, the CDR3 is TGTGCCAGCAGCGCTTACAGTGCCACTGAAGCTTTCTTT. Variable domain in full (rest from reference TRBV9 and TRBJ1-1): DSGVTQTPKHLITATGQRVTLRCSPRSGDLSVYWYQQSLDQGLQFLIQYYNGEERAKGNILERFSAQQFPDLHSELNLSSLELGDSALYFCASSAYSATEAFFGQGTRLTVV.

The chain has TRBV28 and TRBJ2-7; D possibly corresponds to TRBD1 (5 bases). The germline V gene encodes CDR1 MDHEN and CDR2 SYDVKM. There are 15 residues in the CDR3. Trimming removed 5 bases from V and 4 bases from J, with 18 bases in between. The CDR3 sequence is CASSGIVGARYEQYF. Here the CDR3 DNA reads TGTGCCAGCAGTGGGATCGTAGGGGCGCGGTACGAGCAGTACTTC.

The table lists this clone with many counts. The chain is built from TRBV12-3 or TRBV12-4 and TRBJ1-2; D possibly corresponds to TRBD1 (5 bases). CDR3 length: 13 residues. The V end was cut by 8 bases, the J end by 2 bases, with 12 bases between. CDR3 sequence (DNA): TGTGCCAGCGGCGGGGACGGAAACTATGGCTACACCTTC. Protein product: CASGGDGNYGYTF.

DNA for the CDR3: TGTGCCAGCAGTGTCGCAGGGCAGGATGAAAAACTGTTTTTT. Translating it yields CASSVAGQDEKLFF. The rearrangement joins TRBV2 to TRBJ1-4; D may be TRBD1 (5 bases). The ends were cut back, 4 bases at V and 6 bases at J, with 12 bases in the middle. The CDR3 runs 14 residues. Germline CDR1 is SNHLY and CDR2 is FYNNEI.

The V gene is TRBV28, the J gene TRBJ2-5, with a possible D match to TRBD1 (6 bases). Germline loops: CDR1 MDHEN, CDR2 SYDVKM. The CDR3 is 14 amino acids. Deletions cut 3 bases from V and 6 bases from J, with 14 bases between. CDR3: CASSFVGARKTQYF. Written as DNA, the CDR3 is TGTGCCAGCAGTTTTGTGGGGGCGCGAAAGACCCAGTACTTC.

This chain uses TRBV3-1 (or the pseudogene TRBV3-2) with TRBJ2-7, with TRBD2 identical over 11 bases. The length of the CDR3 is 17 residues. The V gene end was trimmed by 1 base and the J gene end by 4 bases; junction bases not matched to a gene: 9. Germline V lookup: CDR1 LGHDT, CDR2 YNNKEL (reference sequence). CDR3 protein: CASSQVRGTSGYYEQYF. The CDR3 coding sequence is TGTGCCAGCAGCCAAGTCCGCGGGACTAGCGGCTATTACGAGCAGTACTTC.

V and J are TRBV3-1 (or the pseudogene TRBV3-2) and TRBJ1-6; 9 nucleotides agree with TRBD1. After removal of 1 base from V and 4 bases from J, the junction contained 11 bases not matched to a gene. CDR3 length: 19 amino acids. CDR1 is LGHDT, CDR2 YNNKEL, per germline (reference sequence). Here the CDR3 DNA reads TGTGCCAGCAGCCAAGGGGCAACACAGGGGGCGGTTTATAATTCACCCCTCCACTTT. Translated: CASSQGATQGAVYNSPLHF.

In this sample, this clone turned up a few times. The V call is TRBV24-1, the J call TRBJ2-5; perhaps TRBD1 as D (5 bases). The germline V and J ends were trimmed by 1 base and 3 bases, with 11 bases remaining between them. There are 15 residues in the CDR3. Germline V lookup: CDR1 KGHDR, CDR2 SFDVKD. The CDR3 spells CATSDFQGRKETQYF. CDR3 nucleotide sequence: TGTGCCACCAGTGATTTTCAGGGCAGAAAAGAGACCCAGTACTTC.

The rearrangement uses TRBV30 and TRBJ2-5, with 7 bases fitting TRBD2. Germline V CDR1 and CDR2: GTSNPN, SVGIG (reference sequence). The CDR3 consists of 15 residues. V lost 3 bases, J lost 5 bases, and 12 bases stayed unmatched. CDR3 sequence: CAWRPQAGDVETQYF. Written as DNA, the CDR3 is TGTGCCTGGAGGCCCCAGGCGGGAGACGTTGAGACCCAGTACTTC. Full variable domain (missing parts from reference TRBV30 and TRBJ2-5): SQTIHQWPATLVQPVGSPLSLECTVEGTSNPNLYWYRQAAGRGLQLLFYSVGIGQISSEVPQNLSASRPQDRQFILSSKKLLLSDSGFYLCAWRPQAGDVETQYFGPGTRLLVL.

The chain uses TRBV30 and TRBJ1-5, with D unresolved. Trimming shortened V by 1 base and J by 1 base, and 11 bases separated the two germline ends. CDR3 length: 15 residues. Per the germline V gene, CDR1 is GTSNPN and CDR2 is SVGIG (reference sequence). This CDR3 reads CAWSAVSRSNQPQHF. The CDR3 coding sequence is TGTGCCTGGAGTGCCGTGAGTCGGAGCAATCAGCCCCAGCATTTT.

A remark on this clone: At one end, the junction sequence differs from germline, possibly due to a read error. The chain is built from TRBV6-6 and TRBJ1-2; D perhaps matches TRBD1 (5 bases). The CDR3 totals 11 residues. Per the germline V gene, CDR1 is MNHNY and CDR2 is SVGAGI (reference sequence). The CDR3 spells CASSPGTTSNF. In DNA form, the CDR3 reads TGTGCCAGCAGTCCCGGGACTACTTCAAACTTC.